What follows are 17 T cell receptor beta chains derived from one specimen sequenced in a study of somatic mutations in cytotoxic T cells in rheumatoid arthritis. Profiling relied on immunoSEQ multiplex PCR, and the TCRdb table lists in-frame clones only, not all of them. The sample records about 5,500 clones, around four fifths being singletons. The sequenced sample consisted of CD8+ T cells sorted from blood. The source of these receptors is a woman between 50 and 59 years old with rheumatoid arthritis.

The CDR3 is CASSAPGPREGGYTF. The CDR3, as DNA: TGTGCCAGCAGCGCGCCCGGGCCCCGGGAGGGGGGCTACACCTTC. V is TRBV21-1 and J is TRBJ1-2. TRBV21-1 is noted as a pseudogene. The CDR3 extends over 15 amino acids.

This chain links TRBV19 with TRBJ1-3, with D hard to call. V was pared by 6 bases and J by 4 bases, with 7 bases between. The CDR3 is 12 residues long. From germline, CDR1 is LNHDA and CDR2 SQIVND (reference sequence). CDR3 bases: TGTGCCAGTAGCTTCGGGGGAAACACCATATATTTT. Protein sequence: CASSFGGNTIYF.

J is TRBJ1-2 and V is TRBV7-9; 7 bases map to TRBD1. CDR1 and CDR2 (germline): SEHNR, FQNEAQ (reference sequence). Trimming cost V 7 bases and J 5 bases; bases outside gene matches: 10. This CDR3 contains 14 residues. In DNA, the CDR3 is TGTGCCAGCAATTCTGAGACAGGGACGTATGGCTACACCTTC. It is translated as CASNSETGTYGYTF. Supplemented by reference TRBV7-9 and TRBJ1-2, the full variable domain reads DTGVSQNPRHKITKRGQNVTFRCDPISEHNRLYWYRQTLGQGPEFLTYFQNEAQLEKSRLLSDRFSAERPKGSFSTLEIQRTEQGDSAMYLCASNSETGTYGYTFGSGTRLTVV.

This clone has just one count. The J gene is TRBJ2-7, the V gene TRBV19; tentative D call: TRBD1 (5 bases). Germline lookup yields CDR1 LNHDA and CDR2 SQIVND (reference sequence). V lost 4 bases to trimming and J lost 4 bases, with 11 bases between them. The CDR3 has 13 amino acids. For the CDR3, the DNA is TGTGCCAGTAGTACCGCAGGGTCGTACGAGCAGTACTTC. This translates into CASSTAGSYEQYF.

In this sample, this clone turned up a few times. The chain combines TRBV19 with TRBJ2-7; possibly TRBD1 for D (6 bases). Germline assignment: CDR1 LNHDA and CDR2 SQIVND (reference sequence). Trimming shortened V by 3 bases and J by 3 bases, and 15 bases separated the two germline ends. This CDR3 is 15 amino acids long. In DNA, the CDR3 is TGTGCCAGTAGTATGGGCACAGGGCCCCGCTACGAGCAGTACTTC. Its translation is CASSMGTGPRYEQYF.

The chain uses TRBV28 and TRBJ2-1; 8 nucleotides line up with TRBD2. CDR3 size: 17 residues. Germline V gene sequence: CDR1 MDHEN, CDR2 SYDVKM. V trimming: 5 bases; J trimming: 0 bases; junction bases outside the gene matches: 9. This chain's CDR3 is CASSGTLAGSSYNEQFF. Here the CDR3 DNA reads TGTGCCAGCAGTGGAACGTTAGCGGGGAGCTCCTACAATGAGCAGTTCTTC.

The genes are TRBV28 and TRBJ1-4; D unclear. CDR1 MDHEN and CDR2 SYDVKM come from the germline V gene. V lost 2 bases, J lost 3 bases, and 13 bases lay in between. CDR3 length: 16 amino acids. The CDR3, as DNA: TGTGCCAGCAGTTTAGGACGGTACGGGGCTAATGAAAAACTGTTTTTT. Translation: CASSLGRYGANEKLFF.

CDR3 nucleotide sequence: TGTGCCAGCAGCTTAGTTCGGCTAGCGGGAGACGAGCAGTACTTC. Encoded protein: CASSLVRLAGDEQYF. The J gene is TRBJ2-7, the V gene TRBV7-8; TRBD2 aligns across 10 bases. Looked up from germline, CDR1 is SGHVS and CDR2 is FQNEAQ. CDR3 length equals 15 residues. Trimming cost V 1 base and J 5 bases; bases outside gene matches: 5.

The chain links TRBV9 to TRBJ1-1, with 7 bases aligning to TRBD1. CDR1 SGDLS and CDR2 YYNGEE come from the germline V gene. The CDR3 totals 15 residues. After removal of 0 bases from V and 0 bases from J, the junction contained 2 bases not matched to a gene. CDR3 region: CASSVEDRMNTEAFF. For the CDR3, the DNA is TGTGCCAGCAGCGTAGAGGACAGGATGAACACTGAAGCTTTCTTT.

This clone was picked up a small number of times. CDR3 in amino acids: CASGESNGRGETQYF. The CDR3 nucleotides read TGTGCCAGCGGGGAATCGAACGGGAGAGGCGAGACCCAGTACTTC. V and J are TRBV13 and TRBJ2-5; TRBD2 is a possible D gene (6 bases). The germline CDR1 and CDR2 sequences are PRHDT and FYEKMQ (reference sequence). The CDR3 totals 15 residues. The ends were cut back, 8 bases at V and 5 bases at J, with 21 bases in the middle.

In DNA, the CDR3 is TGTGCCAGCAGCTACCCTCTCGGACGGGGTGAAGCTTTCTTT. Protein: CASSYPLGRGEAFF. The gene calls are TRBV7-9 and TRBJ1-1; D is unclear. The CDR3 spans 14 residues. CDR1 and CDR2 from the germline V gene are SEHNR and FQNEAQ (reference sequence). The V end lost 4 bases, the J end lost 7 bases, and 16 bases lay between the germline ends.

This chain links TRBV11-2 with TRBJ2-1; 12 bases are shared with TRBD2. This CDR3 region has 16 residues. The ends lost 5 bases at V and 4 bases at J; junction bases unmatched: 6. CDR1 and CDR2 (germline): SGHAT, FQNNGV. As DNA, the CDR3 is TGTGCCAGCAGCCGCGGACTAGCGGGGAGGTACAATGAGCAGTTCTTC. Its protein is CASSRGLAGRYNEQFF.

This chain links TRBV7-2 with TRBJ1-4; D is uncertain. The CDR3 runs to 14 residues. Germline V gene data show CDR1 as SGHTA and CDR2 as FQGNSA. The V end was cut by 5 bases, the J end by 7 bases, with 14 bases between. CDR3 in DNA: TGTGCCAGCAGCCAGGCCGGTATGAGTGAAAAACTGTTTTTT. Its protein is CASSQAGMSEKLFF. Full variable domain (remainder filled in from reference TRBV7-2 and TRBJ1-4): GAGVSQSPSNKVTEKGKDVELRCDPISGHTALYWYRQSLGQGLEFLIYFQGNSAPDKSGLPSDRFSAERTGGSVSTLTIQRTQQEDSAVYLCASSQAGMSEKLFFGSGTQLSVL.

The chain is built from TRBV14 and TRBJ1-2, with D unresolved. V lost 5 bases and J 3 bases, leaving 16 bases between the germline ends. Looked up from germline, CDR1 is SGHDN and CDR2 is FVKESK. CDR3 size: 15 residues. CDR3 region: CASSETPSIYYGYTF. As DNA, the CDR3 is TGTGCCAGCAGCGAGACACCGAGCATATACTATGGCTACACCTTC.

The V call is TRBV5-4, the J call TRBJ1-1; D may be TRBD1 (6 bases). The CDR3 is 14 amino acids. With 4 bases removed from V and 5 bases from J, the gap between germline ends came to 15 bases. Germline CDR1 reads SGHNT; CDR2 reads YYREEE (reference sequence). CDR3 nucleotides: TGTGCCAGCAGCGAGGGAGGGGGTATGACTGAAGCTTTCTTT. Amino acid sequence: CASSEGGGMTEAFF.

This clone was found once. This rearrangement joins TRBV7-9 to TRBJ2-2, with D possibly being TRBD2 (5 bases). Germline CDR1 SEHNR, CDR2 FQNEAQ (reference sequence). V was cut by 3 bases and J by 0 bases, with 8 bases left in between. The CDR3 loop spans 15 amino acids. The CDR3 region has the DNA TGTGCCAGCAGCTTGTGGGAGCCGAACACCGGGGAGCTGTTTTTT. It translates to CASSLWEPNTGELFF.

This clone was detected once. V gene TRBV6-1 combines with J gene TRBJ2-1; 12 nucleotides line up with TRBD2. The CDR3 totals 15 residues. The germline CDR1 and CDR2 sequences are MNHNS and SASEGT. After removal of 3 bases from V and 7 bases from J, the junction contained 4 bases not matched to a gene. This CDR3 reads CASSEASGGGNEQFF. CDR3 DNA sequence: TGTGCCAGCAGTGAGGCTAGCGGGGGGGGGAATGAGCAGTTCTTC.